This TCR beta chain is from a study of T cell repertoires in cytomegalovirus infection. This clonotype was counted only a few times. No antigen is known for it. The germline V and J ends were trimmed by 1 base and 5 bases, with 12 bases remaining between them. This CDR3 region has 15 residues. Germline lookup yields CDR1 SGHTA and CDR2 FQGTGA. Whole-study results and caveats: It was HLA-C-restricted CMV-specific TCR beta clonotypes that dominated the response ex vivo. The cumulative frequency of public TCR beta families distinguished individuals who carried CMV together with the relevant HLA.

One entry per CDR3 protein, called by TCRdb with MiXCR from the reads. This table has about 830,000 distinct CDR3 sequences, approximately 32% appearing once. Sequenced here: cultured CD8+ T cells from PBMCs, sampled from culture after CMV antigen stimulation. The chain links TRBV7-3 to TRBJ2-1, with a weak D call TRBD2 (7 bases). This clonotype was sampled from a human donor in good health (CMV status not recorded). Some clones in this sample may be carry-over from other donors' samples. CDR3: CASSLRREGDNEQFF. The DNA for the CDR3 is TGTGCCAGCAGCTTAAGAAGGGAGGGGGACAATGAGCAGTTCTTC.